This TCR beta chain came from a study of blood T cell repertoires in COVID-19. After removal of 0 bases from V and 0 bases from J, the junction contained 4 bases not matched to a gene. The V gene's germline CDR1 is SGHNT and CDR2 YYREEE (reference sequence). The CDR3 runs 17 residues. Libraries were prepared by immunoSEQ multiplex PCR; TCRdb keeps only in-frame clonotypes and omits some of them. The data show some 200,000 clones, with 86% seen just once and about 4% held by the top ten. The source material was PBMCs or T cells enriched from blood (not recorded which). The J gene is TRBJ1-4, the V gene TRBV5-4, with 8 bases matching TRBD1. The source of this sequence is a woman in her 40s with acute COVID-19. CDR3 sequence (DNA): TGTGCCAGCAGCTTGGGACAGGGGACTCCAACTAATGAAAAACTGTTTTTT. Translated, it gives CASSLGQGTPTNEKLFF.